This paragraph covers one TCR beta chain sequence. Authors' processing steps: Estimated nucleated cell counts came from reference gene primer amplification. The method was immunoSEQ multiplex PCR; TCRdb's version includes in-frame clones alone and lacks a portion of them. V and J calls and clone size follow that table, whereas D and trimming were derived from the DNA. This repertoire shows about 230,000 clones, about 86% found once; its top ten account for approximately 6%. These data are taken from a study of blood T cell repertoires in COVID-19. Study information: The study drew acute and convalescent COVID-19 samples from the United States, Italy and Spain. T cells, B-cell-depleted T cells, or PBMCs supplied cDNA or gDNA.

The sample consisted of peripheral blood. The sequence came from a man older than 75 with acute or convalescent COVID-19.

The chain's CDR3 is CASSHNDRGSGYGYTF. As DNA, the CDR3 is TGTGCCAGCAGCCATAACGACAGGGGATCTGGCTATGGCTACACCTTC. The J gene is TRBJ1-2, the V gene TRBV11-1, with 8 bases fitting TRBD1. This CDR3 region has 16 residues. Germline CDR1 is SGHAT and CDR2 is FQDESV (reference sequence). After removal of 5 bases from V and 4 bases from J, the junction contained 12 bases not matched to a gene.